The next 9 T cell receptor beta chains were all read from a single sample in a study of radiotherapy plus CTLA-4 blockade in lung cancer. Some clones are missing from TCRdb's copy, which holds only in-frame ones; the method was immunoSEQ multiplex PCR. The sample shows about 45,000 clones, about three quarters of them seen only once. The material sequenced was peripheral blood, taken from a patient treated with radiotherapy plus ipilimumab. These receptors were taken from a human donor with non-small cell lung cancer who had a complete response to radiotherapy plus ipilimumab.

The CDR3 DNA follows: TGTGCCAGCAGCTTAAGCCAGGGGAGAGGCACAGATACGCAGTATTTT. Its protein product is CASSLSQGRGTDTQYF. The rearrangement uses TRBV7-2 and TRBJ2-3; maybe TRBD1 (6 bases). Germline V CDR1 and CDR2: SGHTA, FQGNSA. This CDR3 comprises 16 residues. Trimming removed 2 bases from V and 1 base from J, with 13 bases in between.

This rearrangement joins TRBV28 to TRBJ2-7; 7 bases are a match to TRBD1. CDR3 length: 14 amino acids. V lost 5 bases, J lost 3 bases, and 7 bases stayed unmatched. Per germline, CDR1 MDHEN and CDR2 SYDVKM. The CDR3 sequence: CASSHRGVGYEQYF. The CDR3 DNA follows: TGTGCCAGCAGTCACAGGGGAGTCGGCTACGAGCAGTACTTC. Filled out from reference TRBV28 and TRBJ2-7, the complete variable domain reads DVKVTQSSRYLVKRTGEKVFLECVQDMDHENMFWYRQDPGLGLRLIYFSYDVKMKEKGDIPEGYSVSREKKERFSLILESASTNQTSMYLCASSHRGVGYEQYFGPGTRLTVT.

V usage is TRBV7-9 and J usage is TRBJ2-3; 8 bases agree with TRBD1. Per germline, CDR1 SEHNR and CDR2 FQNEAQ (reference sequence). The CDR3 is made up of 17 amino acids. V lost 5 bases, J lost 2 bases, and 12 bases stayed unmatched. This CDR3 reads CASSSDRGRWTTDTQYF. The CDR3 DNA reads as TGTGCCAGCAGCAGCGACAGGGGTCGGTGGACCACAGATACGCAGTATTTT.

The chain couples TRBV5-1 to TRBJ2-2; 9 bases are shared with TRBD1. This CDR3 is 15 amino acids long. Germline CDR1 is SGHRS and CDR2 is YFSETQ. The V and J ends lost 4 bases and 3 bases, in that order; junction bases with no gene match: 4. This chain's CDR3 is CASSEQGAHTGELFF. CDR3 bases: TGCGCCAGCAGCGAACAGGGGGCGCACACCGGGGAGCTGTTTTTT.

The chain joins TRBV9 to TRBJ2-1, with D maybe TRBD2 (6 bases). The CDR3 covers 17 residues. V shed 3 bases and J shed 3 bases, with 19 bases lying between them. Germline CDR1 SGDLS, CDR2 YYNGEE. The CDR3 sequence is CASSASRQLAGYNEQFF. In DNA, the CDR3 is TGTGCCAGCAGCGCCTCCCGCCAACTAGCCGGCTACAATGAGCAGTTCTTC.

CDR3 nucleotide sequence: TGCGCCAGCAGTGGAGAGACTTTTTTCCAAACAGATACGCAGTATTTT. Translated: CASSGETFFQTDTQYF. The gene calls are TRBV4-1 and TRBJ2-3, with no clear D. Germline CDR1 is MGHRA and CDR2 is YSYEKL. Trimming pared 6 bases from V and 3 bases from J, leaving 19 bases between. The CDR3 consists of 16 residues.

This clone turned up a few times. The CDR3 sequence: CASSFTGRSSPLHF. CDR3 nucleotides: TGTGCCAGCAGTTTTACGGGGAGAAGTTCACCCCTCCACTTT. The gene calls are TRBV7-8 and TRBJ1-6; no firm D call. Germline CDR1 reads SGHVS; CDR2 reads FQNEAQ. The CDR3 has 14 residues. The ends were cut back, 6 bases at V and 9 bases at J, with 15 bases in the middle.

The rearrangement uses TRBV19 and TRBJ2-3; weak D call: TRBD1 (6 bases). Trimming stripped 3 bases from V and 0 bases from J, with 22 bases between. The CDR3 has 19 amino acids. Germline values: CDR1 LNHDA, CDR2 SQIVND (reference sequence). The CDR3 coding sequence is TGTGCCAGTAGTATGAGACAGGACGCCGTACCCTCTAGCACAGATACGCAGTATTTT. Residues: CASSMRQDAVPSSTDTQYF. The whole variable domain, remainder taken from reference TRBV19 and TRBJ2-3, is DGGITQSPKYLFRKEGQNVTLSCEQNLNHDAMYWYRQDPGQGLRLIYYSQIVNDFQKGDIAEGYSVSREKKESFPLTVTSAQKNPTAFYLCASSMRQDAVPSSTDTQYFGPGTRLTVL.

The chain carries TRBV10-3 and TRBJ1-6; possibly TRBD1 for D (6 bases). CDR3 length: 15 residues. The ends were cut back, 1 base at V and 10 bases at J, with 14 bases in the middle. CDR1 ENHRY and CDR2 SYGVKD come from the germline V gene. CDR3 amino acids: CAISEWETGTSPLHF. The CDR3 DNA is TGTGCCATCAGTGAGTGGGAAACAGGGACCTCACCCCTCCACTTT.